This T cell receptor (beta chain) comes out of a study of blood T cell repertoires in COVID-19. Study as a whole: Sources were T cells, B-cell-depleted T cells, or PBMCs; the material itself was cDNA or gDNA.

One Seattle source followed patients from active infection through their disease course. In the authors' methods: Estimates of nucleated cell counts were drawn from the amplification of reference gene primers. Here immunoSEQ multiplex PCR was the method, and the copy in TCRdb shows in-frame clones only, minus some. V and J calls and clone size are copied from that table; D and trimming were computed from the DNA. This repertoire shows around 270,000 clones, roughly 86% found once; its top ten account for approximately 5.1%. Germline CDR1 is LNHDA and CDR2 is SQIVND (reference sequence). CDR3 length: 17 residues. V trimming: 5 bases; J trimming: 4 bases; junction bases outside the gene matches: 16.

The rearrangement joins TRBV19 to TRBJ2-7, with 8 bases that match TRBD2. The TCR was taken from a woman between 55 and 75 years old with COVID-19, enrolled during active disease. The sample taken for sequencing was peripheral blood. DNA of the CDR3: TGTGCCAGTAGTCCTCTAGTAGGCGGGAGGTTATTTTACGAGCAGTACTTC. This codes for CASSPLVGGRLFYEQYF.